A selection of T cell receptor beta chains follows, all from one sample in a study of blood T cells in healthy people across ages. TCRdb fed the 5' RACE reads into MiXCR, producing one record per CDR3 protein. The data contain about 1.5 million distinct CDR3 sequences, about 45% of them singletons. Material: blood. Receptors were obtained from a woman between 18 and 29 years old in good health. The CDR3 runs from the conserved cysteine through the conserved F or W. Fields, in order: clone size, V gene, J gene, CDR3 protein. The size entry is marked missing in some rows and otherwise reads once, few, many or a size class.

>few|TRBV28|TRBJ2-7
CASSLRGIDLYYEQYF
>few|TRBV11-3|TRBJ2-7
CASSFLAGDEQYF
>few|TRBV4-1|TRBJ1-2
CASSQDQVYGYTF
>NA|TRBV4-1|TRBJ1-5
CASSSGILLRGSNQPQHF
>NA|TRBV4-1|TRBJ1-5
CASSQGRQGGNQPQHF
>NA|TRBV2|TRBJ1-1
CASRSQGAGTEAFF
>NA|TRBV30|NA
CAWSVLAGMSEQYF
>NA|TRBV6-1|TRBJ1-2
CASCGLGPLYGYTF
>NA|TRBV29-1|TRBJ1-4
CSALGGGGGEKLFF
>NA|TRBV20-1|TRBJ2-7
CSARPLAGVLSYNEQYF
>NA|TRBV4-3|TRBJ1-1
CASSLTDGAEAFF
>many|TRBV7-2|TRBJ1-2
CASSLSGAYGYTF
>few|TRBV25-1|TRBJ2-3
CATLAGTQYF
>NA|TRBV10-3|TRBJ1-5
CAISERGASNQPQHF
>NA|TRBV5-5|TRBJ2-7
CASSWRDILYEQYF
>NA|TRBV30|TRBJ1-5
CAWSTGRNQPQHF
>many|TRBV29-1|TRBJ2-7
CSVQTGDEQYF
>NA|TRBV20-1|TRBJ2-1
CSGTSGSYEQFF
>NA|TRBV4-2|TRBJ2-5
CASSQDLAGGLNEQYF
>NA|TRBV7-2|TRBJ1-5
CASSLRGGGGQPQHF
>NA|TRBV12-3/TRBV12-4|TRBJ1-2
CASSGHGSFGYTF
>NA|TRBV4-3|TRBJ2-5
CASSQGSGWQETQYF
>NA|TRBV4-1|TRBJ1-2
CASSQDWQAPISGYTF
>NA|TRBV27|TRBJ2-4
CASSSGEGIQYF
>NA|TRBV3-1|TRBJ1-2
CASSRDTIGYTF
>few|TRBV27|TRBJ2-3
CASRELAGGGDTQYF
>NA|TRBV9|TRBJ2-1
CASSVALASAYNEQFF
>NA|TRBV29-1|TRBJ1-1
CSVEAYTEAFF
>NA|TRBV7-2|TRBJ1-3
CASSHQGLGNTIYF
>few|TRBV5-1|TRBJ2-3
CASSLVLAAITDTQYF
>NA|TRBV4-1|TRBJ2-1
CASSQVRLVRSYNEQFF
>NA|TRBV5-5|TRBJ2-3
CASRGTGGPDTQYF
>few|TRBV29-1|TRBJ2-7
CSVFAGYEQYF
>few|TRBV13|TRBJ2-7
CASSTIREGSHEQYF
>NA|TRBV20-1|NA
CSARVPFGQETQFF
>NA|TRBV20-1|TRBJ2-7
CSAPTSGSSYNEQYF
>few|TRBV2|TRBJ2-3
CASTQEGDTQYF
>few|TRBV28|NA
CATLTPSEQYF
>NA|TRBV20-1|NA
CSSNSREYNEQYF
>NA|TRBV7-3|TRBJ2-7
CASSLKGWYNEQYF
>NA|TRBV4-3|TRBJ1-4
CASSPFPGRNEKLFF
>NA|TRBV7-2|TRBJ2-2
CASSSWGYGELFF
>NA|TRBV12-3/TRBV12-4|TRBJ2-1
CASSPGQRYNEQFF
>NA|TRBV12-3/TRBV12-4|TRBJ2-5
CASSSPYPYQETQYF
>many|TRBV4-1|TRBJ2-1
CASSLSSGGYLNEQFF
>NA|TRBV7-2|NA
CASSCKDGDIQYF
>few|TRBV2|TRBJ1-3
CASRDSLSGNTIYF
>NA|TRBV21-1|TRBJ2-6
CASSQVRSSGANVLTF
>NA|TRBV10-3|TRBJ2-1
CAASSAPPTAHNEQFF
>NA|TRBV7-2|NA
CASSYNPGLYEQYF
>NA|TRBV5-1|TRBJ2-3
CASSLVPGLEGTDTQYF
>NA|TRBV20-1|TRBJ2-1
CRLRGVYNEQFF
>NA|TRBV29-1|TRBJ2-1
CSFRRGQGNEQFF
>NA|TRBV7-9|TRBJ1-2
CASTLGGVNYGYTF